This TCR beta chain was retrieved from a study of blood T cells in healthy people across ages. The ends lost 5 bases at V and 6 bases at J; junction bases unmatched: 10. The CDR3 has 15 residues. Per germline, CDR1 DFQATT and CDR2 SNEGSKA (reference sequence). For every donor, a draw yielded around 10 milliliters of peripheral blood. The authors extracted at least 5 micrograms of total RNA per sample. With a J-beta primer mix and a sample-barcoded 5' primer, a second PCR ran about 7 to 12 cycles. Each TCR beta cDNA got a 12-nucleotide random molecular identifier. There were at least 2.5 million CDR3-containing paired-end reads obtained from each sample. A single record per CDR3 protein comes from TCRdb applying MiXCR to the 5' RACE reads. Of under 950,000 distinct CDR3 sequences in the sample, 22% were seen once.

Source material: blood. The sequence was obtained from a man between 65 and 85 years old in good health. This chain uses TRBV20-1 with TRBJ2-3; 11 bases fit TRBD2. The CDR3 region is CSAPLAGGLRDTQYF. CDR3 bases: TGCAGTGCTCCCCTAGCGGGGGGCTTGAGGGATACGCAGTATTTT.